This T cell receptor (beta chain) was obtained from a study of glioma-infiltrating T cells after dendritic cell vaccination. The sample holds many counts of this clone. Its antigen is still unknown. Findings of the study overall: Complete blood and tumor specimen sets were limited to few patients.

Here immunoSEQ multiplex PCR was the method, and the copy in TCRdb shows in-frame clones only, minus some. The table shows tens of thousands of clones, with around 85% occurring only once. The time point is: after dendritic cell vaccination, including at tumor progression/relapse. Patients had residual fresh-frozen tumor tissue and more than two years of survival data. Before vaccination, two weeks after the third vaccination, and at progression, PBMC were collected. The germline CDR1 and CDR2 sequences are LNHDA and SQIVND (reference sequence). The CDR3 contains 13 residues. V lost 2 bases to trimming and J lost 6 bases, with 11 bases between them.

Sequencing used blood, obtained after dendritic cell vaccination. The TCR sequence derives from a human donor with glioblastoma. This sequence joins TRBV19 and TRBJ2-7; D possibly corresponds to TRBD1 (6 bases). CDR3 nucleotides: TGTGCCAGTAGTATAAACAGGGATGGCGAGCAGTACTTC. Encoded protein: CASSINRDGEQYF.